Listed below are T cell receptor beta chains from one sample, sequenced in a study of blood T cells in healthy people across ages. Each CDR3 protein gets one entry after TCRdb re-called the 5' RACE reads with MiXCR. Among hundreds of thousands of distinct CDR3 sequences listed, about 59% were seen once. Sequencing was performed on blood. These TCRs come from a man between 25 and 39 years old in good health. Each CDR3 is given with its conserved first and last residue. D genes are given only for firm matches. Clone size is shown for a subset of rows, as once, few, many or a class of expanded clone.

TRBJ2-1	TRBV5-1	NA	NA	CASSNGEINEQFF	TGCGCCAGCAGCAATGGGGAAATCAATGAGCAGTTCTTC
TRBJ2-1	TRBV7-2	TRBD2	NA	CASSTRRGGYYNEQFF	TGTGCCAGCAGCACCCGTCGCGGGGGGTATTACAATGAGCAGTTCTTC
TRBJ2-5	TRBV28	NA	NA	CASSEVDSLQETQYF	TGTGCCAGCAGCGAAGTAGATAGCCTCCAAGAGACCCAGTACTTC
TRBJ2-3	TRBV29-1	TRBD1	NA	CSVVQGASTDTQYF	TGCAGCGTAGTTCAGGGGGCTAGCACAGATACGCAGTATTTT
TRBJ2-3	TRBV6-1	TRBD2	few	CAAGLVGEYF	TGTGCCGCCGGACTAGTTGGGGAGTATTTT
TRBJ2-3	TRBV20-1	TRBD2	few	CSARDASGGNTQYF	TGCAGTGCTAGAGACGCTAGCGGGGGGAATACGCAGTATTTT
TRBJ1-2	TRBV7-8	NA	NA	CASSGGQYPYGYTF	TGTGCCAGCAGCGGAGGACAGTACCCCTATGGCTACACCTTC
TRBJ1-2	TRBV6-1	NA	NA	CASSVLGTGLVDYGYTF	TGTGCCAGCAGCGTTCTGGGGACGGGGCTTGTAGACTATGGCTACACCTTC
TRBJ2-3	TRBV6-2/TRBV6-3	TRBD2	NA	CASGPGLAGTDTQYF	TGTGCCAGCGGGCCGGGACTAGCGGGGACAGATACGCAGTATTTT
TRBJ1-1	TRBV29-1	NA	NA	CSVRSNTEAFF	TGCAGCGTTAGGTCAAACACTGAAGCTTTCTTT
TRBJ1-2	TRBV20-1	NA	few	CSATQGLSNYGYTF	TGCAGTGCTACGCAGGGGCTATCTAACTATGGCTACACCTTC
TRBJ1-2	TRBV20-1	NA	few	CSARGGYGYTF	TGCAGTGCTAGGGGTGGCTATGGCTACACCTTC
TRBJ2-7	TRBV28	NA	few	CASSDEQGTLYEQYF	TGTGCCAGCAGCGACGAGCAGGGGACTCTCTACGAGCAGTACTTC
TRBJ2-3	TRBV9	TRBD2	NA	CASSYAGGGGTDTQYF	TGTGCCAGCAGCTATGCGGGGGGGGGTGGCACAGATACGCAGTATTTT
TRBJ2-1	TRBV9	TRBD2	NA	CASSGTSINEQFF	TGTGCCAGCAGCGGGACTAGTATTAATGAGCAGTTCTTC
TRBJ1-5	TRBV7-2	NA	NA	CASSLVIPGPRNQPQHF	TGTGCCAGCAGCTTAGTAATCCCGGGACCCCGGAATCAGCCCCAGCATTTT
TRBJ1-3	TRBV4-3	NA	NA	CASSQEISGHHPGNTIYF	TGCGCCAGCAGCCAAGAAATCTCGGGTCACCACCCTGGAAACACCATATATTTT
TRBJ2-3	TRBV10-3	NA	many	CAISEARGDTQYF	TGTGCCATCAGTGAGGCCCGGGGAGATACGCAGTATTTT
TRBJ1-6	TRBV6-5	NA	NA	CASGASSYNSPLHF	TGTGCCAGCGGAGCGAGCTCCTATAATTCACCCCTCCACTTT
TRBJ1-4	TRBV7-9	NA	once	CTSSLAPGRITHNEKLFF	TGTACCAGCAGCTTGGCCCCTGGGAGGATCACTCATAATGAAAAACTGTTTTTT
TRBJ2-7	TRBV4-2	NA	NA	CASSQEGGAYEQYF	TGTGCCAGCAGCCAAGAGGGGGGTGCCTACGAGCAGTACTTC
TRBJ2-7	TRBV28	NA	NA	CASRPGRNSYEQYF	TGTGCCAGCCGACCGGGACGGAACTCCTACGAGCAGTACTTC
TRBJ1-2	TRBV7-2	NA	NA	CASSWMNRDTSNYGYTF	TGTGCCAGCAGCTGGATGAACCGGGACACCTCTAACTATGGCTACACCTTC
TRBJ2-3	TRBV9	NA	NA	CASSVDGGDDTQYF	TGTGCCAGCAGCGTAGACGGGGGCGACGATACGCAGTATTTT
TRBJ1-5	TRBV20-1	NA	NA	CSASRSNQPQHF	TGCAGTGCTAGTCGGAGCAATCAGCCCCAGCATTTT
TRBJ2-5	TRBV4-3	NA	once	CASSQRALRGAYNEQYF	TGCGCCAGCAGCCAGCGGGCTTTGAGGGGGGCTTACAATGAGCAGTACTTC
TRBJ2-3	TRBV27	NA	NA	CASSLLEGLSTDTQYF	TGTGCCAGCAGTTTACTCGAGGGGTTGAGCACAGATACGCAGTATTTT